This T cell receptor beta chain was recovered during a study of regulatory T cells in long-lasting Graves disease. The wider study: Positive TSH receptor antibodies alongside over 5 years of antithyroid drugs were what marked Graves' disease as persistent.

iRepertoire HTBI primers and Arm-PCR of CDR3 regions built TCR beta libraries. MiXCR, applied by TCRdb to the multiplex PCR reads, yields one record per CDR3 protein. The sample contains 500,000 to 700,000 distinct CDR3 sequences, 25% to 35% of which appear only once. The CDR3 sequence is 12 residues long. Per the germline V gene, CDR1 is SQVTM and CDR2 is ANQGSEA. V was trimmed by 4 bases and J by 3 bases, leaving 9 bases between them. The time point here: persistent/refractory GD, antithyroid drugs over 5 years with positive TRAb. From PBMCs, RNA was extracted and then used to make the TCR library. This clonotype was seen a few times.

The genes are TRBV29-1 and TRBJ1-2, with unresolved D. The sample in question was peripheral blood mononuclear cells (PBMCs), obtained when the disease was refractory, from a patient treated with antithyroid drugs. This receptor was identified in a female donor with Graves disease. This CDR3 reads CSVVGAHYGYTF. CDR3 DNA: TGCAGCGTTGTTGGAGCTCACTATGGCTACACCTTC.